This TCR beta chain was recovered during a study of T cells after yellow fever vaccination. Study in general: Preparation used SMART-Seq v4 Ultra Low Input for the low-cell-number fractions. Study conclusions and caveats: Detected again after the booster were most primary-vaccination clones, at nearly 97% CD4 and 80% to 90% CD8.

A single record per CDR3 protein comes from TCRdb applying MiXCR to the 5' RACE reads. Among fewer than 350,000 distinct CDR3 sequences listed, 3.5% to 5% were seen once. The germline V gene has CDR1 MNHEY and CDR2 SVGAGI. This CDR3 has 14 amino acids. Trimming stripped 2 bases from V and 9 bases from J, with 11 bases between. There are a few counts of this clonotype. The antigen remains unidentified. The TCR originated in a young man who received the YFV17D yellow fever vaccine. Sample: PBMCs, taken 15 days after the yellow fever booster vaccination. The J gene is TRBJ1-6, the V gene TRBV6-5; tentatively, D is TRBD1 (6 bases). The CDR3 DNA follows: TGTGCCAGCAGTTACACAGGGAGGGGTTCACCCCTCCACTTT. Protein product: CASSYTGRGSPLHF.